This passage covers 10 T cell receptor beta chains from one sample sequenced in a study of blood T cell repertoires in COVID-19. Only in-frame clones appear in the TCRdb table, and some are missing; sequencing was by immunoSEQ multiplex PCR. The sample lists 300,000 to 350,000 clones; around 90% were seen once. The sequenced sample consisted of peripheral blood. These receptors were collected from a woman aged 25-40 years with COVID-19, enrolled during active disease.

V gene TRBV28 combines with J gene TRBJ2-3; 11 bases agree with TRBD2. V shed 6 bases and J 1 base; nucleotides not matched to a gene: 18. The germline V gene has CDR1 MDHEN and CDR2 SYDVKM. This CDR3 comprises 20 residues. CDR3 region: CASRTGTGRTSGPRTDTQYF. Written as DNA, the CDR3 is TGTGCCAGCAGAACCGGGACAGGGAGGACTAGCGGGCCGCGCACAGATACGCAGTATTTT.

As to this clone: Germline is not matched at one junction end, which may reflect a read error. The sample contains more than one DNA sequence encoding this CDR3. The chain joins TRBV7-7 to TRBJ2-2, with 8 nucleotides matching TRBD2. The CDR3 is 19 residues long. Germline CDR1 reads SSHAT; CDR2 reads FNYEAQ (reference sequence). The CDR3 coding sequence is TGTGCTAGCAGCTTAGTGGCCGGGGGGGGCACCGCCAACACCGGGGAGCTGTTTTTT. This sequence encodes CASSLVAGGGTANTGELFF. Full variable domain (outside the CDR3, taken from reference TRBV7-7 and TRBJ2-2): GAGVSQSPRYKVTKRGQDVTLRCDPISSHATLYWYQQALGQGPEFLTYFNYEAQPDKSGLPSDRFSAERPEGSISTLTIQRTEQRDSAMYRCASSLVAGGGTANTGELFFGEGSRLTVL.

The chain has TRBV6-6 and TRBJ1-1; 9 bases match TRBD1. The ends lost 6 bases at V and 1 base at J; junction bases unmatched: 3. CDR3 length: 14 amino acids. The germline V gene has CDR1 MNHNY and CDR2 SVGAGI (reference sequence). The CDR3 protein is CASRRTGENTEAFF. Here the CDR3 DNA reads TGTGCCAGCAGGCGGACAGGGGAGAACACTGAAGCTTTCTTT.

The chain links TRBV7-6 to TRBJ2-1; the D is unclear. The CDR3 contains 15 residues. The germline gives CDR1 SGHVS, CDR2 FNYEAQ. The ends were cut back, 2 bases at V and 0 bases at J, with 8 bases in the middle. CDR3 DNA sequence: TGTGCCAGCAGCTTACAGGCTAACTCCTACAATGAGCAGTTCTTC. Residues: CASSLQANSYNEQFF.

This clone was observed a handful of times. One junction end does not reproduce the germline sequence, and a read error may be involved. The chain employs TRBV7-7 and TRBJ2-7; the match to TRBD1 covers 10 bases. This CDR3 is built from 14 residues. CDR1 is SSHAT, CDR2 FNYEAQ, per germline (reference sequence). The CDR3 protein is CASSPDRGPYEQYF. The CDR3 DNA follows: TGTGCTAGCAGCCCAGACAGGGGGCCCTACGAGCAGTACTTC.

This clone has just a few counts. The chain uses TRBV5-1 and TRBJ2-2; 14 bases line up with TRBD2. The CDR3 spans 18 residues. Germline V lookup: CDR1 SGHRS, CDR2 YFSETQ. V shed 4 bases and J 3 bases; nucleotides not matched to a gene: 8. This CDR3 is CASSGGLAGAVDTGELFF. The CDR3 DNA reads TGCGCCAGCAGCGGGGGACTAGCGGGAGCGGTGGACACCGGGGAGCTGTTTTTT. Full variable domain (rest looked up from reference TRBV5-1 and TRBJ2-2): KAGVTQTPRYLIKTRGQQVTLSCSPISGHRSVSWYQQTPGQGLQFLFEYFSETQRNKGNFPGRFSGRQFSNSRSEMNVSTLELGDSALYLCASSGGLAGAVDTGELFFGEGSRLTVL.

The CDR3 sequence: CASSSDGESEKLFF. CDR3 in DNA: TGTGCCAGCAGCTCGGACGGGGAATCTGAAAAACTGTTTTTT. The chain has TRBV7-9 and TRBJ1-4; D remains ambiguous. This CDR3 comprises 14 residues. Germline CDR1 is SEHNR and CDR2 is FQNEAQ (reference sequence). Between the trimmed V and J ends, which lost 4 bases and 7 bases, there was a span of 13 bases.

V is TRBV28 and J is TRBJ1-4, with 7 bases matching TRBD1. V shed 5 bases, J shed 7 bases, and the junction held 7 bases outside the gene matches. The CDR3 length is 14 residues. The V gene's germline CDR1 is MDHEN and CDR2 SYDVKM. As DNA, the CDR3 is TGTGCCAGCAGTCCTCCAGGGGGAACTGAAAAACTGTTTTTT. Protein product: CASSPPGGTEKLFF.

V gene TRBV3-1 (or the pseudogene TRBV3-2) combines with J gene TRBJ2-7; D unresolved. Germline V lookup: CDR1 LGHDT, CDR2 YNNKEL (reference sequence). Trimming took off 4 bases at V and 3 bases at J, with 10 bases between the two ends. CDR3 size: 13 residues. CDR3 sequence: CASSPRRFYEQYF. Here the CDR3 DNA reads TGTGCCAGCAGCCCCCGTCGGTTCTACGAGCAGTACTTC.

The rearrangement joins TRBV2 to TRBJ2-1; 7 nucleotides match TRBD1. J gave up 4 bases and V 0 bases, and 18 bases lay outside the gene matches. The germline gives CDR1 SNHLY, CDR2 FYNNEI. The CDR3 is 20 residues long. The DNA of the CDR3 is TGTGCCAGCAGTGAAGCGCTTTCCGGACAGGACAAGACAAAGTACAATGAGCAGTTCTTC. This sequence encodes CASSEALSGQDKTKYNEQFF.